Detailed here is one TCR beta chain. The sample is drawn from a study of T cell responses to AZD1222 COVID-19 vaccine. Generated by immunoSEQ multiplex PCR, the TCRdb table keeps only in-frame clones and is missing some. This table holds 130,000 to 150,000 clones, about 86% found once. This sample comprised peripheral blood, obtained 28 days after the second AZD1222 dose. The source is an adult who received the AZD1222 COVID-19 vaccine.

The CDR3 is CASSVAGSNEQYF. The CDR3 DNA is TGTGCCAGCAGCGTGGCAGGGAGCAACGAGCAGTACTTC. This chain joins TRBV9 and TRBJ2-7, with D perhaps given as TRBD1 or TRBD2 (5 bases each). Deletions cut 2 bases from V and 5 bases from J, with 11 bases between. Germline V gene data show CDR1 as SGDLS and CDR2 as YYNGEE. The CDR3 is 13 amino acids.